These 31 T cell receptor beta chains originate from one sample sequenced in a study of blood T cell repertoires in COVID-19. The repertoire was sequenced with immunoSEQ multiplex PCR; TCRdb's copy has only in-frame clones and lacks some. The table lists 450,000 to 500,000 clones, approximately 86% of them singletons. The sample taken for sequencing was PBMCs or T cells enriched from blood (not recorded which). The receptors shown here come from a woman between 55 and 75 years old who had recovered from COVID-19.

This clone was seen a handful of times. The rearrangement uses TRBV19 and TRBJ1-3; 7 bases fit TRBD1. CDR3 length equals 16 residues. Germline V gene sequence: CDR1 LNHDA, CDR2 SQIVND (reference sequence). The V gene end was trimmed by 6 bases and the J gene end by 6 bases; junction bases not matched to a gene: 14. CDR3 DNA: TGTGCCAGTAGGGCCCAGGACAGGATGGGAGAAAACACCATATATTTT. Translated, it gives CASRAQDRMGENTIYF.

The CDR3 here is CASSQKIFTVYQETQYF. Written as DNA, the CDR3 is TGCGCCAGCAGCCAAAAAATATTTACAGTGTACCAAGAGACCCAGTACTTC. This sequence joins TRBV4-1 and TRBJ2-5; no reliable D call. This CDR3 is 17 amino acids long. Germline assignment: CDR1 MGHRA and CDR2 YSYEKL. V was cut by 2 bases and J by 0 bases, with 16 bases left in between.

This chain connects TRBV24-1 to TRBJ1-2; no clear D. Germline V CDR1 and CDR2: KGHDR, SFDVKD. The V end was cut by 4 bases, the J end by 8 bases, with 10 bases between. The CDR3 has 12 amino acids. The CDR3 nucleotides read TGTGCCACCAGTGACGGCAGAGCGGGCTACACCTTC. It yields the protein CATSDGRAGYTF.

The rearrangement joins TRBV2 to TRBJ2-1, with 12 positions matching TRBD2. J lost 4 bases, V lost 8 bases, and 6 bases had no gene match. Germline assignment: CDR1 SNHLY and CDR2 FYNNEI. This CDR3 is built from 15 residues. The CDR3 coding sequence is TGTGCCAGCGTAAGCGGGACTAGCGGGTACAATGAGCAGTTCTTC. Its protein product is CASVSGTSGYNEQFF.

In this sample, this clone turned up once. V usage is TRBV9 and J usage is TRBJ2-2; D possibly corresponds to TRBD2 (6 bases). V dropped 3 bases and J dropped 9 bases, with 21 bases sitting between them. The CDR3 extends over 16 amino acids. CDR1 is SGDLS, CDR2 YYNGEE, per germline. CDR3 coding DNA: TGTGCCAGCAGCGCACTGGACACGGGACTTTTAAGGGAGCTGTTTTTT. Translating gives CASSALDTGLLRELFF.

This chain connects TRBV28 to TRBJ2-5; 7 bases line up with TRBD2. The CDR3 length is 16 residues. Germline V gene lookup returns CDR1 MDHEN and CDR2 SYDVKM. J gave up 0 bases and V 3 bases, and 7 bases lay outside the gene matches. For the CDR3, the DNA is TGTGCCAGCAGTTTCACCCTAGCGGACCACCAAGAGACCCAGTACTTC. Translation gives CASSFTLADHQETQYF.

This chain connects TRBV7-8 to TRBJ2-6; D might be TRBD2 (6 bases). Germline lookup yields CDR1 SGHVS and CDR2 FQNEAQ. CDR3 length: 18 residues. The V end was cut by 6 bases, the J end by 0 bases, with 18 bases between. The CDR3 sequence: CASSLPGLDFSGANVLTF. The CDR3 bases are TGTGCCAGCAGTTTGCCGGGACTTGATTTCTCTGGGGCCAACGTCCTGACTTTC.

This chain links TRBV27 with TRBJ2-1; 7 bases fit TRBD2. V lost 6 bases, J lost 0 bases, and 2 bases stayed unmatched. This CDR3 is 14 amino acids long. Germline V gene data show CDR1 as MNHEY and CDR2 as SMNVEV (reference sequence). CDR3 in DNA: TGTGCCAGCAGCAGGACTAGCTCCTACAATGAGCAGTTCTTC. Translated, it gives CASSRTSSYNEQFF.

The gene calls are TRBV4-1 and TRBJ2-7, with 8 bases identical to TRBD1. V shed 4 bases and J 6 bases; nucleotides not matched to a gene: 11. Looked up from germline, CDR1 is MGHRA and CDR2 is YSYEKL. CDR3 length: 15 residues. This CDR3 is CASSRRQGSVGEQYF. CDR3 DNA: TGCGCCAGCAGCCGTAGACAGGGGTCAGTTGGCGAGCAGTACTTC.

This clone was seen just once. J is TRBJ2-4 and V is TRBV4-1; tentatively, D is TRBD2 (5 bases). V shed 0 bases and J shed 9 bases, with 18 bases lying between them. CDR1 and CDR2 from the germline V gene are MGHRA and YSYEKL. The CDR3 has 16 amino acids. The CDR3 here is CASSQDYRLAEGIQYF. The CDR3 region has the DNA TGCGCCAGCAGCCAAGATTATCGGCTAGCCGAAGGCATTCAGTACTTC.

The chain carries TRBV6-4 and TRBJ2-2; TRBD1 might be the D (6 bases). Germline lookup yields CDR1 MRHNA and CDR2 SNTAGT. The CDR3 length is 18 residues. V was trimmed by 6 bases and J by 0 bases, leaving 20 bases between them. CDR3 nucleotide sequence: TGTGCCAGCAGCGGCCCCCTCAGGGGTCCCTCGAACACCGGGGAGCTGTTTTTT. Its translation is CASSGPLRGPSNTGELFF.

The rearrangement joins TRBV7-8 to TRBJ1-2; TRBD1 matches at 9 bases. CDR1 SGHVS and CDR2 FQNEAQ come from the germline V gene. V dropped 4 bases and J dropped 4; count of bases not matched to a gene: 10. The CDR3 is 16 residues long. CDR3: CASSSLWTGDRYGYTF. The DNA for the CDR3 is TGTGCCAGCAGCTCCCTTTGGACAGGGGATCGCTATGGCTACACCTTC.

Comment on this clone: Different DNA sequences within this sample yield the same CDR3. The chain combines TRBV5-1 with TRBJ1-4; TRBD1 matches 7 bases. Losses at the gene ends were 4 bases for V and 5 bases for J; bases not matched to a gene: 8. Germline CDR1 SGHRS, CDR2 YFSETQ. The CDR3 sequence is 15 residues long. CDR3 loop: CASSPTGTANEKLFF. The CDR3 DNA follows: TGCGCCAGCAGCCCGACCGGGACAGCAAATGAAAAACTGTTTTTT.

In this sample, this clone turned up once. The chain recombines TRBV7-8 with TRBJ2-7, with TRBD2 matching over 14 bases. Germline-derived CDR1 and CDR2 are SGHVS and FQNEAQ. The CDR3 runs to 15 residues. V shed 4 bases, J shed 3 bases, and the junction held 2 bases outside the gene matches. CDR3: CASSYGTSGGYEQYV. The CDR3 DNA sequence: TGTGCCAGCAGCTATGGGACTAGCGGGGGCTACGAGCAGTACGTC.

The chain links TRBV30 to TRBJ1-1; D gene unclear. The V and J ends lost 1 base and 6 bases respectively, with 12 bases between them. CDR1 and CDR2 (germline): GTSNPN, SVGIG (reference sequence). The CDR3 is made up of 13 amino acids. The CDR3 DNA reads TGTGCCTGGAGTGGGACGGACTTCGCTGAAGCTTTCTTT. Translation: CAWSGTDFAEAFF. Full variable domain (missing parts from reference TRBV30 and TRBJ1-1): SQTIHQWPATLVQPVGSPLSLECTVEGTSNPNLYWYRQAAGRGLQLLFYSVGIGQISSEVPQNLSASRPQDRQFILSSKKLLLSDSGFYLCAWSGTDFAEAFFGQGTRLTVV.

This clone was observed a single time. V is TRBV13 and J is TRBJ1-2; D unclear. V lost 0 bases, J lost 6 bases, and 5 bases lay in between. This CDR3 is 12 amino acids long. In germline, CDR1 is PRHDT, CDR2 FYEKMQ (reference sequence). The CDR3 is CASSLGGDGYTF. The DNA for the CDR3 is TGTGCCAGCAGCTTAGGGGGCGATGGCTACACCTTC.

The V call is TRBV10-3, the J call TRBJ2-7, with 11 bases matching TRBD1. This CDR3 is 14 amino acids long. The germline V gene has CDR1 ENHRY and CDR2 SYGVKD. Trimming took 10 bases from V and 0 from J; bases not matched to a gene: 5. The CDR3 sequence: CATRGTGGSYEQYF. The CDR3 bases are TGTGCCACCCGAGGGACAGGGGGCTCCTACGAGCAGTACTTC.

This clone came up once. In DNA form, the CDR3 reads TGTGCCAGCTTAACATTCGGGGGGAGGACAGATACGCAGTATTTT. This sequence encodes CASLTFGGRTDTQYF. The V and J genes are TRBV6-5 and TRBJ2-3; TRBD2 aligns across 7 bases. The V segment lost 8 bases and the J segment 3 bases; nucleotides outside the gene matches: 11. The CDR3 is made up of 15 amino acids. Germline CDR1 is MNHEY and CDR2 is SVGAGI.

The chain recombines TRBV29-1 with TRBJ2-5; 8 nucleotides agree with TRBD2. Per germline, CDR1 SQVTM and CDR2 ANQGSEA. There are 13 residues in the CDR3. The V and J ends lost 4 bases and 5 bases, in that order; junction bases with no gene match: 6. In DNA, the CDR3 is TGCAGCGTTGCGGGAGGGGTTGGGGAGACCCAGTACTTC. Protein sequence: CSVAGGVGETQYF.

V gene TRBV2 combines with J gene TRBJ2-5, with 8 bases matching TRBD1. J gave up 13 bases and V 4 bases, and 11 bases lay outside the gene matches. Germline V CDR1 and CDR2: SNHLY, FYNNEI. The CDR3 is 13 residues long. Here the CDR3 reads CASSATGGNRGYF. In nucleotides, the CDR3 is TGTGCCAGCAGTGCCACAGGGGGAAACAGGGGGTACTTC.

This clone has only one observation. This sample also contains other DNA sequences that code for the same CDR3. CDR3 sequence: CASSLGLAGTGELFF. In nucleotides, the CDR3 is TGCGCCAGCAGCTTAGGACTAGCAGGCACCGGGGAGCTGTTTTTT. The V and J genes are TRBV5-1 and TRBJ2-2, with TRBD2 identical over 8 bases. The CDR3 totals 15 residues. Germline loops: CDR1 SGHRS, CDR2 YFSETQ. Germline trimming cut 2 bases from V and 4 bases from J; bases unmatched to any gene: 4.

The chain joins TRBV19 to TRBJ2-1, with 15 bases matching TRBD2. The CDR3 extends over 17 amino acids. Germline CDR1 LNHDA, CDR2 SQIVND (reference sequence). V trimming: 3 bases; J trimming: 8 bases; junction bases outside the gene matches: 8. The CDR3 DNA reads TGTGCCAGTAGTATCGGGACTAGCGGGGGGTCGGGTTATGAGCAGTTCTTC. This gives the protein CASSIGTSGGSGYEQFF. Drawing the rest from reference TRBV19 and TRBJ2-1, the complete variable domain is DGGITQSPKYLFRKEGQNVTLSCEQNLNHDAMYWYRQDPGQGLRLIYYSQIVNDFQKGDIAEGYSVSREKKESFPLTVTSAQKNPTAFYLCASSIGTSGGSGYEQFFGPGTRLTVL.

Concerning this clone itself: The same CDR3 can be traced to other DNA sequences in this sample. This chain connects TRBV9 to TRBJ2-3; 9 bases fit TRBD2. Germline CDR1 SGDLS, CDR2 YYNGEE. CDR3 length: 14 amino acids. Germline trimming cut 2 bases from V and 6 bases from J; bases unmatched to any gene: 4. The CDR3 region is CASSVSGGGDTQYF. CDR3 nucleotide sequence: TGTGCCAGCAGCGTTAGCGGGGGAGGGGATACGCAGTATTTT.

CDR3 amino acids: CASSKVILNTGELFF. The CDR3 DNA reads as TGTGCCAGCAGCAAAGTTATACTGAACACCGGGGAGCTGTTTTTT. V usage is TRBV7-6 and J usage is TRBJ2-2; D gene ambiguous. The V gene lost 5 bases and the J gene lost 1 base, with 11 bases spanning the gap. This CDR3 has 15 amino acids. Germline CDR1 reads SGHVS; CDR2 reads FNYEAQ.

The gene calls are TRBV7-9 and TRBJ2-1; 11 bases agree with TRBD2. In germline, CDR1 is SEHNR, CDR2 FQNEAQ (reference sequence). V lost 2 bases to trimming and J lost 5 bases; unmatched junction nucleotides: 8. This CDR3 comprises 17 residues. In nucleotides, the CDR3 is TGTGCCAGCAGCTTACCTAGCGGGGGGTACGCCCACAATGAGCAGTTCTTC. Amino acid sequence: CASSLPSGGYAHNEQFF.

The chain joins TRBV10-1 to TRBJ1-2; D is possibly TRBD1 (6 bases). Germline loops: CDR1 WNHNN, CDR2 SYGVQD (reference sequence). This CDR3 has 15 amino acids. The V gene lost 0 bases and the J gene lost 7 bases, with 15 bases spanning the gap. The CDR3 sequence: CASSESRGGPIGYTF. The CDR3 coding sequence is TGCGCCAGCAGTGAGTCGAGGGGGGGACCGATTGGCTACACCTTC.

The V call is TRBV5-1, the J call TRBJ1-1, with D possibly matching TRBD1 (5 bases). The CDR3 spans 13 residues. Germline-derived CDR1 and CDR2 are SGHRS and YFSETQ. V lost 4 bases and J lost 4, with 11 bases in between. The CDR3 coding sequence is TGCGCCAGCAGCCGGGTCACAGGCACTGAAGCTTTCTTT. Protein sequence: CASSRVTGTEAFF.

The chain couples TRBV4-1 to TRBJ1-1, with 8 bases matching TRBD1. The CDR3 loop spans 17 amino acids. Trimming removed 10 bases from V and 3 bases from J; junction bases left unmatched: 19. Looked up from germline, CDR1 is MGHRA and CDR2 is YSYEKL. CDR3 sequence (DNA): TGCGCCATCGGTCCCGGGACAGGTGATAGGGAGCACACTGAAGCTTTCTTT. This gives the protein CAIGPGTGDREHTEAFF.

The chain recombines TRBV18 with TRBJ2-3; 9 bases map to TRBD2. Germline CDR1 is KGHSH and CDR2 is LQKENI. The ends lost 1 base at V and 4 bases at J; junction bases unmatched: 3. The CDR3 totals 15 residues. The CDR3 reads CASSPLRGGSDTQYF. CDR3 bases: TGTGCCAGCTCACCACTGCGGGGGGGCTCAGATACGCAGTATTTT.

The rearrangement links TRBV15 to TRBJ1-2, with D perhaps TRBD1 (6 bases). Germline CDR1 and CDR2: LNHNV and YYDKDF (reference sequence). This CDR3 is built from 16 residues. Trimming removed 4 bases from V and 0 bases from J, with 15 bases in between. The CDR3 region is CATSTGGTGPNYGYTF. In nucleotides, the CDR3 is TGTGCCACCAGCACAGGAGGAACAGGGCCTAACTATGGCTACACCTTC.

This clone was counted once. This chain joins TRBV25-1 and TRBJ2-1, with D unresolved. V was trimmed by 2 bases and J by 0 bases, leaving 8 bases between them. Per germline, CDR1 MGHDK and CDR2 SYGVNS. The CDR3 sequence is 15 residues long. DNA for the CDR3: TGTGCCAGCAGTGAAGGCATCCACTCCTACAATGAGCAGTTCTTC. This sequence encodes CASSEGIHSYNEQFF.